This T cell receptor beta chain was sequenced during a study of PD-L1 blockade in urothelial cancer. Overall study: Men with urothelial cancer arising in the bladder made up about 90% of the roughly 30 patients. T cells were recovered from blood samples at a median of approximately 150,000. Findings of the study overall: TCR clonality was measured in pretreatment peripheral blood. Clonality below the median predicted better survival.

Clones were sequenced by immunoSEQ multiplex PCR, and TCRdb holds only the in-frame ones, with some missing. The sample contains roughly 60,000 clones, around 79% of which appear only once. Germline V gene lookup returns CDR1 GTSNPN and CDR2 SVGIG (reference sequence). This CDR3 has 14 amino acids. V lost 2 bases, J lost 3 bases, and 3 bases stayed unmatched. Regarding this clone: What it recognizes is unknown.

The material sequenced was PBMCs, taken around atezolizumab (anti-PD-L1) treatment. The rearrangement uses TRBV30 and TRBJ1-4, with 7 nucleotides matching TRBD1. This TCR came from a man in his 70s with urothelial cancer. The CDR3 is CAWSFRGSNEKLFF. The CDR3 region has the DNA TGTGCCTGGAGTTTCAGGGGGTCTAATGAAAAACTGTTTTTT.